This is a list of T cell receptor beta chains from one sample in a study of shared clonotypes between healthy human individuals. Repertoires were generated with immunoSEQ multiplex PCR, while TCRdb's copy carries only in-frame clones and drops some. This sample has hundreds of thousands of clones, with less than 85% found just once. The sequencing input was memory CD4+ T cells sorted from blood. The receptors were sampled from a woman aged 25 to 39 in good health. CDR3s include the opening cysteine and the closing phenylalanine or tryptophan. A D gene is named only where the DNA matches it firmly. Clone size is not always given. Where it is, it says once, few, many or a class for expanded clones.

v_gene	d_gene	len	j_gene	abundance	CDR3nt	CDR3aa
TRBV28	TRBD2	17	TRBJ2-3	few	TGTGCCAGCACCACTAGACTAGCGGGATGGGGGGGAGATACGCAGTATTTT	CASTTRLAGWGGDTQYF
TRBV28	TRBD1	15	TRBJ2-3	NA	TGTGCCAGCAGCCTTGACAGGGATTACACAGATACGCAGTATTTT	CASSLDRDYTDTQYF
TRBV2	TRBD2	16	TRBJ2-5	NA	TGTGCCAGCAGTGCTACTAGCGGGAGGGCCTCGGAGACCCAGTACTTC	CASSATSGRASETQYF
TRBV5-1	TRBD1	14	TRBJ2-2	NA	TGCGCCAGCAGCAGACAGGGGGTTGGCGGGGAGCTGTTTTTT	CASSRQGVGGELFF
TRBV2	TRBD2	18	TRBJ2-1	NA	TGTGCCAGCAGTGGGCCCTCCTTCCTAAGCGGGACCCACAATGAGCAGTTCTTC	CASSGPSFLSGTHNEQFF
TRBV5-4	TRBD2	15	TRBJ2-2	NA	TGTGCCAGCAGCTTGACTAGCGGGAGAATGGGGGAGCTGTTTTTT	CASSLTSGRMGELFF
TRBV29-1	TRBD2	16	TRBJ2-5	NA	TGCAGCCTCCGGGGACTAGCGGGAGTTGGGCAAGAGACCCAGTACTTC	CSLRGLAGVGQETQYF
TRBV18	TRBD1	15	TRBJ2-7	NA	TGTGCCAGCTCAGTAACGACAGGGGGCTCCTACGAGCAGTACTTC	CASSVTTGGSYEQYF
TRBV28	TRBD1	17	TRBJ1-5	NA	TGTGCCAGCATCTCGGGACAGGGATTATATAGCAATCAGCCCCAGCATTTT	CASISGQGLYSNQPQHF
TRBV5-6	TRBD2	15	TRBJ2-1	NA	TGTGCCAGCAGCGAGGCGGGAGTGACCTACAATGAGCAGTTCTTC	CASSEAGVTYNEQFF
TRBV19	NA	13	TRBJ1-1	NA	TGTGCCAGTAGTACCGGACAAAGACGAAGAGCTTTCTTT	CASSTGQRRRAFF
TRBV6-5	NA	13	TRBJ1-1	NA	TGTGCCAGCAGTTCAGGGAAGAACACTGAAGCTTTCTTT	CASSSGKNTEAFF
TRBV5-6	TRBD2	18	TRBJ2-1	NA	TGTGCCAGCAGCCTGCCGGGACTAGCGGGGAGGAAGAGGAATGAGCAGTTCTTC	CASSLPGLAGRKRNEQFF
TRBV19	NA	13	TRBJ1-5	few	TGTGCCAGTAGTTGGGGTTTTAATCAGCCCCAGCATTTT	CASSWGFNQPQHF
TRBV19	NA	12	TRBJ2-1	NA	TGTGCCAGTAGTCCCCCGGGAGATGAGCAGTTCTTC	CASSPPGDEQFF
TRBV28	TRBD1	15	TRBJ1-3	NA	TGTGCCAGCAGTTCCCCGACAGGGGCTGGAAACACCATATATTTT	CASSSPTGAGNTIYF
TRBV9	TRBD2	16	TRBJ2-1	NA	TGTGCCAGCAGCGTTGGGACTAGCGGGAGGGCCAATGAGCAGTTCTTC	CASSVGTSGRANEQFF
TRBV28	NA	16	TRBJ2-7	NA	TGTGCCAGCAGTTCGGGACCAGCGGGCCGCCCCTACGAGCAGTACTTC	CASSSGPAGRPYEQYF
TRBV5-1	NA	18	TRBJ2-6	NA	TGCGCCAGCAGCAAGAAGCTCCCGGGAGCCACTGGGGCCAACGTCCTGACTTTC	CASSKKLPGATGANVLTF
TRBV18	NA	12	TRBJ2-3	once	TGTGCCAGCTCACCGGGTGTGAATACGCAGTATTTT	CASSPGVNTQYF
TRBV29-1	NA	14	TRBJ1-1	NA	TGCAGCGTTGATGGGAACAGGGTAAACACTGAAGCTTTCTTT	CSVDGNRVNTEAFF
TRBV19	NA	12	TRBJ2-5	once	TGTGCCAGTAGTATGGGGAGAGAGACCCAGTACTTC	CASSMGRETQYF
TRBV10-2	NA	14	TRBJ2-7	once	TGCGCCAGCAGTGAGGTTTGGCGGGAATACGAGCAGTACTTC	CASSEVWREYEQYF
TRBV4-1	TRBD1	16	TRBJ2-5	few	TGCGCCAGCAGCCCCCGGGACAGGGTCTCGAGGGAGACCCAGTACTTC	CASSPRDRVSRETQYF
TRBV5-1	NA	13	TRBJ2-7	NA	TGCGCCAGCAGCTCAAGGGGGGTGATCGAGCAGTACTTC	CASSSRGVIEQYF
TRBV29-1	NA	17	TRBJ2-1	NA	TGCAGCGTTGGAGTAGCGGAAACCAGTTCCTCTTACAATGAGCAGTTCTTC	CSVGVAETSSSYNEQFF
TRBV19	TRBD1	14	TRBJ1-5	few	TGTGCCAGTAGTACCCAGGGGGCGAGGAAGCCCCAGCATTTT	CASSTQGARKPQHF
TRBV19	TRBD1	15	TRBJ2-7	NA	TGTGCCAGTAGTGGCCCGAACAGGGGGCTGAACGAGCAGTACTTC	CASSGPNRGLNEQYF
TRBV11-3	NA	12	TRBJ2-1	NA	TGTGCCAGCAGCTCCGACGCGACGGGGCAGTTCTTC	CASSSDATGQFF
TRBV7-2	NA	13	TRBJ1-1	NA	TGTGCCAGCAGCTTACCGATTAACACTGAAGCTTTCTTT	CASSLPINTEAFF
TRBV18	NA	13	TRBJ2-5	NA	TGTGCCAGCTCACCGAATAGGGGTGAGACCCAGTACTTC	CASSPNRGETQYF
TRBV4-2	NA	15	TRBJ2-5	NA	TGTGCCAGCAGCCAAGATCTTCGGGGTCCGGAGACCCAGTACTTC	CASSQDLRGPETQYF
TRBV11-2	TRBD2	15	TRBJ2-1	few	TGTGCCAGCACACCTTCCGCGGGAGGGCCCTATGAGCAGTTCTTC	CASTPSAGGPYEQFF
TRBV28	TRBD2	14	TRBJ2-1	NA	TGTGCCAGCAGGAGAAGCGGGAGGGGCAATGAGCAGTTCTTC	CASRRSGRGNEQFF
TRBV5-1	NA	13	TRBJ2-7	NA	TGCGCCAGCACAAGCACGGAGGCTAGCGAGCAGTACTTC	CASTSTEASEQYF
TRBV6-1	TRBD2	15	TRBJ2-1	NA	TGTGCCAGCAGTGAGACCCTAGCGGGAGTGGGTGAGCAGTTCTTC	CASSETLAGVGEQFF
TRBV5-1	TRBD2	15	TRBJ2-1	NA	TGCGCCAGCAGCTTGGTACTAGCGGGCTACAATGAGCAGTTCTTC	CASSLVLAGYNEQFF
TRBV28	NA	15	TRBJ2-7	NA	TGTGCCAGCAGAAACCCCGCAGGCTTTTCCTACGAGCAGTACTTC	CASRNPAGFSYEQYF
TRBV11-3	TRBD1	17	TRBJ1-2	once	TGTGCCAGCAGCTTAGGCCCCGAGGGACAGGTAGGCTATGGCTACACCTTC	CASSLGPEGQVGYGYTF
TRBV19	NA	15	TRBJ2-7	NA	TGTGCCAGTAGTATAAACCAGGGTCTTTCCTACGAGCAGTACTTC	CASSINQGLSYEQYF
TRBV7-9	TRBD2	15	TRBJ2-4	NA	TGTGCCAGCAGCTTAGGTCCTCTAGCGGGAGACATTCAGTACTTC	CASSLGPLAGDIQYF
TRBV11-2	NA	19	TRBJ2-6	few	TGTGCCAGCAGCACCCGGACAGTAAGCTTAGTCTCTGGGGCCAACGTCCTGACTTTC	CASSTRTVSLVSGANVLTF
TRBV11-3	NA	13	TRBJ2-5	NA	TGTGCCAGCAGCTTAGAAACGGAAGAGACCCAGTACTTC	CASSLETEETQYF
TRBV6-1	TRBD1	14	TRBJ1-5	NA	TGTGCCAGCAGTGAGAACAGGGGGAGGCAGCCCCAGCATTTT	CASSENRGRQPQHF
TRBV5-1	NA	14	TRBJ2-5	NA	TGCGCCAGCAGCTTGGGACAGGCCGAAGGGACCCAGTACTTC	CASSLGQAEGTQYF
TRBV7-8	TRBD2	16	TRBJ2-7	few	TGTGCCAGCAGCTTTCTTAGCGGGAGGGCCGGAGGCGAGCAGTACTTC	CASSFLSGRAGGEQYF
TRBV7-2	NA	15	TRBJ1-1	NA	TGTGCCAGCAGCTTAGGGGTGCCCGGGGGCACTGAAGCTTTCTTT	CASSLGVPGGTEAFF
TRBV29-1	NA	13	TRBJ1-2	NA	TGCAGCGTTGTCACAGAGATAGACTATGGCTACACCTTC	CSVVTEIDYGYTF
TRBV28	NA	13	TRBJ2-5	NA	TGTGCCAGCAGTTCCAGGTACCAAGAGACCCAGTACTTC	CASSSRYQETQYF
TRBV18	TRBD1	13	TRBJ2-7	NA	TGTGCCAGCTCAACCGGGACAGGATACGAGCAGTACTTC	CASSTGTGYEQYF
TRBV11-2	TRBD1	16	TRBJ1-1	many	TGTGCCAGCAGCTCGCCCTCGACAGGGGCCCGCACTGAAGCTTTCTTT	CASSSPSTGARTEAFF
TRBV28	TRBD1	15	TRBJ1-3	NA	TGTGCCACCATACCGGGACAGCTCTCTGGAAACACCATATATTTT	CATIPGQLSGNTIYF
TRBV6-6	NA	12	TRBJ2-3	NA	TGTGCCAGCAGTTACCAATCTGATACGCAGTATTTT	CASSYQSDTQYF
TRBV2	TRBD2	15	TRBJ2-1	few	TGTGCCAGCTGTAGACTAGCGGGAGGGCCCAATGAGCAGTTCTTC	CASCRLAGGPNEQFF
TRBV29-1	NA	12	TRBJ2-1	NA	TGCAGCGTTGCTTTTACAGACAATGAGCAGTTCTTC	CSVAFTDNEQFF